This passage covers 23 T cell receptor beta chains from one sample sequenced in a study of blood T cell repertoires in COVID-19 (dated by TCRdb to between 2020 and 2021). Library preparation employed the immunoSEQ multiplex PCR assay. As stored in TCRdb, this immuneACCESS dataset retains in-frame rearrangements with V and J assigned. A fraction of the clones does not appear; measured against another copy, unresolved V genes explain less than half of the discrepancy, and the remainder lacks a known reason. This sample is represented by a few hundred thousand clones; more than 75% of them were singletons. The ten largest clones represent 1.2% of the sample. The sequenced material came from PBMCs or T cells enriched from blood (not recorded which). Every receptor here comes from a woman aged 18-29 years who had recovered from COVID-19.

J is TRBJ1-6 and V is TRBV7-8; D is possibly TRBD1 (5 bases). Germline CDR1 SGHVS, CDR2 FQNEAQ. The CDR3 runs 15 residues. V was trimmed by 0 bases and J by 6 bases, leaving 9 bases between them. CDR3 residues: CASSLALGLNSPLHF. CDR3 in DNA: TGTGCCAGCAGCTTAGCGCTGGGACTTAATTCACCCCTCCACTTT.

This clone has only a few counts. The V and J genes are TRBV19 and TRBJ1-5, with TRBD1 as a possible D gene (6 bases). Per the germline V gene, CDR1 is LNHDA and CDR2 is SQIVND (reference sequence). Between the trimmed V and J ends, which lost 5 bases and 6 bases, there was a span of 14 bases. The CDR3 totals 14 residues. In nucleotides, the CDR3 is TGTGCCAGTAGTGTGGGGGCGGATGGTCAGCCCCAGCATTTT. This gives the protein CASSVGADGQPQHF.

As for this clone: Other DNA sequences in this specimen translate into the identical CDR3. This chain joins TRBV19 and TRBJ1-5, with 8 bases lining up with TRBD1. The CDR3 totals 13 residues. In germline, CDR1 is LNHDA, CDR2 SQIVND (reference sequence). V trimming: 7 bases; J trimming: 2 bases; junction bases outside the gene matches: 1. CDR3 region: CASTQGGNQPQHF. CDR3 coding DNA: TGTGCCAGTACACAGGGGGGCAATCAGCCCCAGCATTTT.

J is TRBJ2-7 and V is TRBV18; D remains unclear. The CDR3 totals 14 residues. V was cut by 3 bases and J by 1 base, with 10 bases left in between. Germline V gene data show CDR1 as KGHSH and CDR2 as LQKENI. This CDR3 is CASSPVQDSYEQYF. In nucleotides, the CDR3 is TGTGCCAGCTCACCTGTGCAGGATTCCTACGAGCAGTACTTC.

V usage is TRBV5-4 and J usage is TRBJ2-1; TRBD1 agrees at 7 bases. CDR3 length: 16 residues. V shed 5 bases and J 0 bases; nucleotides not matched to a gene: 8. Germline lookup yields CDR1 SGHNT and CDR2 YYREEE (reference sequence). This CDR3 reads CASRPMTGSSYNEQFF. Here the CDR3 DNA reads TGTGCCAGCAGACCGATGACAGGGTCCTCCTACAATGAGCAGTTCTTC.

The gene calls are TRBV5-6 and TRBJ2-1; TRBD2 matches at 12 bases. Germline V lookup: CDR1 SGHDT, CDR2 YYEEEE. The CDR3 loop spans 15 amino acids. Trimming at V came to 0 bases and at J to 7 bases, leaving 2 bases not matched to a gene. This CDR3 reads CASSLETSGGNEQFF. For the CDR3, the DNA is TGTGCCAGCAGCTTGGAAACTAGCGGGGGGAATGAGCAGTTCTTC.

This clone was picked up a small number of times. The rearrangement links TRBV11-2 to TRBJ2-7, with a weak D call TRBD2 (6 bases). V lost 4 bases and J 2 bases, leaving 15 bases between the germline ends. Germline CDR1 SGHAT, CDR2 FQNNGV. The CDR3 is made up of 15 amino acids. Here the CDR3 reads CASSSNSGTPYEQYF. The CDR3 DNA follows: TGTGCCAGCAGCTCCAACTCCGGGACTCCCTACGAGCAGTACTTC. The whole variable domain, remainder taken from reference TRBV11-2 and TRBJ2-7, is EAGVAQSPRYKIIEKRQSVAFWCNPISGHATLYWYQQILGQGPKLLIQFQNNGVVDDSQLPKDRFSAERLKGVDSTLKIQPAKLEDSAVYLCASSSNSGTPYEQYFGPGTRLTVT.

This sequence joins TRBV6-5 and TRBJ1-3; D remains ambiguous. CDR1 MNHEY and CDR2 SVGAGI come from the germline V gene. This CDR3 is built from 16 residues. Trimming pared 4 bases from V and 0 bases from J, leaving 13 bases between. The CDR3, as DNA: TGTGCCAGCAGTTCCGCCTCCTCGGGCTCTGGAAACACCATATATTTT. Translated, it gives CASSSASSGSGNTIYF.

The chain employs TRBV5-1 and TRBJ1-4, with unresolved D. Germline values: CDR1 SGHRS, CDR2 YFSETQ. V was cut by 0 bases and J by 7 bases, with 19 bases left in between. The CDR3 totals 17 residues. The CDR3 loop reads CASSLAPLPGEGEKLFF. The DNA for the CDR3 is TGCGCCAGCAGCTTGGCCCCTCTCCCGGGAGAGGGTGAAAAACTGTTTTTT.

This clone was detected once. The chain is built from TRBV7-6 and TRBJ2-1; TRBD2 matches 10 bases. This CDR3 is 16 amino acids long. Germline trimming cut 2 bases from V and 2 bases from J; bases unmatched to any gene: 3. The germline CDR1 and CDR2 sequences are SGHVS and FNYEAQ. The CDR3 reads CASSLRLAGAYNEQFF. Here the CDR3 DNA reads TGTGCCAGCAGCTTAAGACTAGCGGGCGCCTACAATGAGCAGTTCTTC.

The gene calls are TRBV4-1 and TRBJ1-5, with a tentative D call TRBD1 (5 bases). The CDR3 runs to 13 residues. Germline V gene data show CDR1 as MGHRA and CDR2 as YSYEKL. Trimming pared 4 bases from V and 7 bases from J, leaving 11 bases between. CDR3 region: CASSLGASQPQHF. CDR3 DNA: TGCGCCAGCAGCCTAGGGGCGTCCCAGCCCCAGCATTTT.

The rearrangement joins TRBV5-6 to TRBJ2-7; 8 bases line up with TRBD2. With V trimmed by 1 base and J by 2 bases, 14 bases remained unmatched. The CDR3 runs 18 residues. Germline V CDR1 and CDR2: SGHDT, YYEEEE. DNA of the CDR3: TGTGCCAGCAGCTTGAGTCTAGCGGGCCGGGGCCGCGCCTACGAGCAGTACTTC. It translates to CASSLSLAGRGRAYEQYF.

The J gene is TRBJ1-2, the V gene TRBV5-1; D unresolved. The germline gives CDR1 SGHRS, CDR2 YFSETQ. The V gene lost 5 bases and the J gene lost 0 bases, with 8 bases spanning the gap. This CDR3 contains 13 residues. The CDR3 DNA sequence: TGCGCCAGCAGGCCGGGGTCTAACTATGGCTACACCTTC. It specifies CASRPGSNYGYTF.

The V call is TRBV5-4, the J call TRBJ2-7; weak D call: TRBD2 (5 bases). CDR3 length equals 14 residues. CDR1 and CDR2 from the germline V gene are SGHNT and YYREEE (reference sequence). V gave up 3 bases and J gave up 3 bases, with 13 bases separating them. This CDR3 is CASSSNRRDYEQYF. The DNA of the CDR3 is TGTGCCAGCAGCTCCAACCGTCGGGACTACGAGCAGTACTTC.

On this clone: Other DNA sequences in the sample encode the same CDR3. The chain is built from TRBV4-3 and TRBJ1-1; D call uncertain. V lost 1 base, J lost 1 base, and 4 bases lay in between. The CDR3 is 13 residues long. Germline-derived CDR1 and CDR2 are LGHNA and YSLEER. CDR3 loop: CASSQARNTEAFF. Here the CDR3 DNA reads TGCGCCAGCAGCCAAGCCCGGAACACTGAAGCTTTCTTT.

CDR3 sequence: CASSVGQGAGSPLHF. The CDR3 DNA is TGTGCCAGCAGCGTAGGGCAGGGGGCCGGTTCACCCCTCCACTTT. This sequence joins TRBV9 and TRBJ1-6; 8 nucleotides agree with TRBD1. The trim removed 0 bases at V and 9 bases at J, leaving 5 bases unmatched. Per the germline V gene, CDR1 is SGDLS and CDR2 is YYNGEE. The CDR3 runs 15 residues.

V gene TRBV29-1 combines with J gene TRBJ2-7, with 8 bases lining up with TRBD1. V gave up 7 bases and J gave up 1 base; unmatched junction bases: 3. Germline CDR1 reads SQVTM; CDR2 reads ANQGSEA. The CDR3 has 12 residues. The CDR3 loop is CSATGGSYEQYF. DNA of the CDR3: TGCAGCGCTACAGGGGGATCCTACGAGCAGTACTTC.

With respect to this clone: Mismatch with germline at one junction end may stem from a read error. This sequence joins TRBV2 and TRBJ2-7; D is unclear. The CDR3 runs to 12 residues. Germline V gene data show CDR1 as SNHLY and CDR2 as FYNNEI. This CDR3 reads CASSLLSDEQYF. CDR3 DNA sequence: TGTGCCAGCAGCCTCCTCTCCGACGAGCAGTACTTC. The full variable domain, with the rest looked up from reference TRBV2 and TRBJ2-7, is EPEVTQTPSHQVTQMGQEVILRCVPISNHLYFYWYRQILGQKVEFLVSFYNNEISEKSEIFDDQFSVERPDGSNFTLKIRSTKLEDSAMYFCASSLLSDEQYFGPGTRLTVT.

Details on this clone: This same CDR3 is encoded by further DNA sequences in the sample. The rearrangement links TRBV18 to TRBJ1-4; TRBD1 matches 7 bases. Looked up from germline, CDR1 is KGHSH and CDR2 is LQKENI. This CDR3 comprises 15 residues. V lost 2 bases, J lost 4 bases, and 4 bases stayed unmatched. CDR3 coding DNA: TGTGCCAGCTCACCAGGACAGGTTCTTAATGAAAAACTGTTTTTT. Protein sequence: CASSPGQVLNEKLFF.

This sequence joins TRBV5-1 and TRBJ2-7; 8 nucleotides align to TRBD1. CDR1 is SGHRS and CDR2 is YFSETQ in the germline V gene. V lost 3 bases and J lost 0; bases outside the gene matches: 5. CDR3 size: 15 residues. CDR3: CASSYRQGPSYEQYF. CDR3 nucleotides: TGCGCCAGCAGCTACCGACAGGGGCCCTCCTACGAGCAGTACTTC.

A single count supports this clone. The genes are TRBV13 and TRBJ2-3; unclear D gene. Germline-derived CDR1 and CDR2 are PRHDT and FYEKMQ (reference sequence). Trimming removed 0 bases from V and 6 bases from J, with 19 bases in between. The CDR3 covers 17 residues. CDR3 protein: CASSLGLDPRVIDTQYF. CDR3 nucleotides: TGTGCCAGCAGCTTAGGCCTAGACCCCCGGGTGATCGATACGCAGTATTTT.

The chain carries TRBV7-8 and TRBJ1-1, with D possibly matching TRBD1 (5 bases). The length of the CDR3 is 13 residues. Germline loops: CDR1 SGHVS, CDR2 FQNEAQ. V lost 5 bases to trimming and J lost 7 bases, with 14 bases between them. The CDR3: CASSQTGLLEAFF. The CDR3 DNA is TGTGCCAGCAGCCAAACGGGACTGCTTGAAGCTTTCTTT.

This chain joins TRBV11-2 and TRBJ2-2; TRBD2 matches at 14 bases. Germline-derived CDR1 and CDR2 are SGHAT and FQNNGV. Unmatched junction bases numbered 9, after V lost 5 bases and J lost 7 bases. The CDR3 sequence is 17 residues long. CDR3 nucleotide sequence: TGTGCCAGCAGCCCTAGGACTAGCGGGGGGAACGGCGGGGAGCTGTTTTTT. Translating it yields CASSPRTSGGNGGELFF.